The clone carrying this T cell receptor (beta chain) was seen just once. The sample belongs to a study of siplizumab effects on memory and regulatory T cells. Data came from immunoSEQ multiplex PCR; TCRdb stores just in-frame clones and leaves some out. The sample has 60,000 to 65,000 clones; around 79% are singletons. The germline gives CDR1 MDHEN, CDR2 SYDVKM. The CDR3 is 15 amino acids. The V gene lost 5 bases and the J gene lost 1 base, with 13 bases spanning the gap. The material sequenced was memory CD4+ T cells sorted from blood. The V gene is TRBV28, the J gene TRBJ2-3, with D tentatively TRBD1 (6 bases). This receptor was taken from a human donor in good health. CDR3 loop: CASSPHHRGTDTQYF. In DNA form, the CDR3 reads TGTGCCAGCAGTCCCCATCACAGGGGCACAGATACGCAGTATTTT. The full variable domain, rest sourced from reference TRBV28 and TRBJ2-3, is DVKVTQSSRYLVKRTGEKVFLECVQDMDHENMFWYRQDPGLGLRLIYFSYDVKMKEKGDIPEGYSVSREKKERFSLILESASTNQTSMYLCASSPHHRGTDTQYFGPGTRLTVL.